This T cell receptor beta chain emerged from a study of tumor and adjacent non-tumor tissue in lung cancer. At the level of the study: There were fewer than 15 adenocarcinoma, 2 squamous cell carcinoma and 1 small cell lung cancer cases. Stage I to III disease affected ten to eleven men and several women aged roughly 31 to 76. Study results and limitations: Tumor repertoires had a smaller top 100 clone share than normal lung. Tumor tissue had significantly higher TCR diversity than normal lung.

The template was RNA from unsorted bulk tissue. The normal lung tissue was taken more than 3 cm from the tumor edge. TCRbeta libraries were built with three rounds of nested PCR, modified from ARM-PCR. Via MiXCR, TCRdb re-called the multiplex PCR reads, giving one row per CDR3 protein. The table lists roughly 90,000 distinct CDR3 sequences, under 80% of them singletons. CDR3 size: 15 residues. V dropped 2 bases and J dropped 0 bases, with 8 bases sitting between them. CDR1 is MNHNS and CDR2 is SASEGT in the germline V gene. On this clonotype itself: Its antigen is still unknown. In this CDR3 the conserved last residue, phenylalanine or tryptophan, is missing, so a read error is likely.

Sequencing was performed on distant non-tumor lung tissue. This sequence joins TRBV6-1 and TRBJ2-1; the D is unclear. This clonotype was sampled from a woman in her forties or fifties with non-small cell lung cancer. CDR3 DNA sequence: TGTGCCAGCAGTGAACTAACGGGCTCCTACAATGAGCAGTTCTTG. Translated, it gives CASSELTGSYNEQFL.